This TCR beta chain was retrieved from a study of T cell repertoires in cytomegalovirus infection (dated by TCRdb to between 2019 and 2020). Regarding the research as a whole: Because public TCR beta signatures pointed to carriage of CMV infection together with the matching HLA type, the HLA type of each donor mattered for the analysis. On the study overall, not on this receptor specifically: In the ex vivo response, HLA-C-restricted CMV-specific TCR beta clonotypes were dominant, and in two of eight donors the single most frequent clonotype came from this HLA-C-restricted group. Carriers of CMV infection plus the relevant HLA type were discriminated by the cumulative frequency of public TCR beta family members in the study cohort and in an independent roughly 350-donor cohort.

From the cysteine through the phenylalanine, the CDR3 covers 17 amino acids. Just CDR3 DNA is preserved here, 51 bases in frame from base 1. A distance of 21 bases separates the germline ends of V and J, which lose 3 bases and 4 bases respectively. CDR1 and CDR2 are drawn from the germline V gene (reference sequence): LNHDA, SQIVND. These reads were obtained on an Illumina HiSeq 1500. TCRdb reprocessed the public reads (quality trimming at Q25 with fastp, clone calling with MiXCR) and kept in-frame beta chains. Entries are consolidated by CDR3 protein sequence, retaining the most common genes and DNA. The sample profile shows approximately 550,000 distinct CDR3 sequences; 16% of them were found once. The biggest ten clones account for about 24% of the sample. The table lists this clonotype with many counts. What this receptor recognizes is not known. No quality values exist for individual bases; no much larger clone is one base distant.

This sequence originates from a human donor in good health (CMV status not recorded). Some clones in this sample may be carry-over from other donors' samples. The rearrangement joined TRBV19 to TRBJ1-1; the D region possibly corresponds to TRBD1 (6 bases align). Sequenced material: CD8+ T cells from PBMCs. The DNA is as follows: TGTGCCAGTAGTATTAGGGGCGGAAAGGGGGTTGGCACTGAAGCTTTCTTT. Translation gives CASSIRGGKGVGTEAFF.